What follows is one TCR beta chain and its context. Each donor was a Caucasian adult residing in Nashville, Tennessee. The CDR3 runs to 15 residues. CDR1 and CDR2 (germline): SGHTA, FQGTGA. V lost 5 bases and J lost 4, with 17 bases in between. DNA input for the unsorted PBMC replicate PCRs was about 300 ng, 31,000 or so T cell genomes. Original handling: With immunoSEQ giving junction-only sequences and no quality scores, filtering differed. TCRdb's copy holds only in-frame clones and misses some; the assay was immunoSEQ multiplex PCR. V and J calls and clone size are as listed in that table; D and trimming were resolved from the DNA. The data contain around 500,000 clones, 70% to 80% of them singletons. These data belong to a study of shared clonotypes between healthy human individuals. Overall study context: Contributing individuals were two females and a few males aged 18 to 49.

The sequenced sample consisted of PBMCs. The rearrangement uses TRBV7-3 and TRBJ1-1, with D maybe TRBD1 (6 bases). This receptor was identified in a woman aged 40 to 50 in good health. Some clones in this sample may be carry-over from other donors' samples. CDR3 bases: TGTGCCAGCAGCCCTCAAAGGACAGTTCCCACTGAAGCTTTCTTT. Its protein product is CASSPQRTVPTEAFF.